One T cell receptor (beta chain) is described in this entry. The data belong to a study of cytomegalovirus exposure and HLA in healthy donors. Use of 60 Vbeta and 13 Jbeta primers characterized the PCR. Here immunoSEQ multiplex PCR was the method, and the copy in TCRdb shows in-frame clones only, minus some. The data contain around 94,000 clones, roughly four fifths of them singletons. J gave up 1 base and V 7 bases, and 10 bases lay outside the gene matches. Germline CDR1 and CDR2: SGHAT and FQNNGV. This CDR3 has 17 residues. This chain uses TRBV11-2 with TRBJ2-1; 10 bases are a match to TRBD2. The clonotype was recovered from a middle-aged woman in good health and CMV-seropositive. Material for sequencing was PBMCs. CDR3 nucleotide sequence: TGTGCCAGCACCCCGGGGAGCGGGAGGGGTTCCTACAATGAGCAGTTCTTC. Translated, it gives CASTPGSGRGSYNEQFF. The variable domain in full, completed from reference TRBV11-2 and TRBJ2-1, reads EAGVAQSPRYKIIEKRQSVAFWCNPISGHATLYWYQQILGQGPKLLIQFQNNGVVDDSQLPKDRFSAERLKGVDSTLKIQPAKLEDSAVYLCASTPGSGRGSYNEQFFGPGTRLTVL.